This TCR beta chain was identified in a study of cytomegalovirus exposure and HLA in healthy donors. General study findings and limits: A later analysis reportedly identified an Asian-associated ancestry cluster as carrying fewer N-insertions than the roughly 670-donor mean.

After removal of 1 base from V and 4 bases from J, the junction contained 3 bases not matched to a gene. There are 15 residues in the CDR3. Germline CDR1 SGHDN, CDR2 FVKESK. Concerning this clone itself: The antigen is not known.

Each donor was healthy, and each was a bone marrow donor. 60 Vbeta and 13 Jbeta primers were used in PCR. Data came from immunoSEQ multiplex PCR; TCRdb stores just in-frame clones and leaves some out. This listing includes 150,000 or so clones. This TCR came from a woman in her forties or fifties in good health and CMV-seronegative. The specimen sequenced was PBMCs. The V gene is TRBV14, the J gene TRBJ1-2; the match to TRBD1 covers 10 bases. The CDR3 region has the DNA TGTGCCAGCAGCCAAGCCGGGACAGGGGCCTATGGCTACACCTTC. The encoded protein is CASSQAGTGAYGYTF.